Shown below are 10 T cell receptor beta chains from a single sample sequenced in a study of blood T cells in healthy people across ages (dated by TCRdb to the mid-2010s). The library was obtained by 5' RACE. The sequencer was an Illumina HiSeq 2500. The second PCR ran for roughly 6 to 11 cycles and used a J-beta primer mix along with a sample-barcoded 5' primer. Using fastp trimming at Q25 and MiXCR clonotype assembly, TCRdb reanalyzed the public sequencing data and kept in-frame beta chains. One record per CDR3 amino acid sequence lists the most common genes and DNA. The sample yields 1.5 million to 2 million distinct CDR3 sequences; under 30% were counted once. The leading ten clones occupy approximately 7.7% of the sample. Sequencing was carried out using blood. The receptors derive from a woman in her twenties or thirties in good health.

The chain couples TRBV20-1 to TRBJ1-2; D may be TRBD1 (5 bases). This CDR3 region has 14 residues. Looked up from germline, CDR1 is DFQATT and CDR2 is SNEGSKA (reference sequence). Trimming cost V 8 bases and J 0 bases, with 16 bases left between them. The CDR3 loop is CSPAGTTTNYGYTF. The CDR3 DNA reads as TGCAGTCCTGCCGGGACTACTACTAACTATGGCTACACCTTC.

The genes are TRBV6-5 and TRBJ1-1; no clear D. In germline, CDR1 is MNHEY, CDR2 SVGAGI. Deletions cut 9 bases from V and 7 bases from J, with 15 bases between. This CDR3 spans 12 amino acids. The CDR3, as DNA: TGTGCCAGTTCCCCAGGTTGGGGTGAAGCTTTCTTT. This codes for CASSPGWGEAFF.

This chain connects TRBV21-1 to TRBJ2-7. TRBV21-1 constitutes a pseudogene. This CDR3 has 14 residues. CDR3 sequence (DNA): TGTGCCAGCGAAATAAGGTGCAAGCCCTACGAGCAGTACTTC. Protein sequence: CASEIRCKPYEQYF.

This clonotype was seen a few times. The rearrangement joins TRBV7-9 to TRBJ2-7, with D possibly called TRBD1 or TRBD2 (5 bases each). Germline lookup yields CDR1 SEHNR and CDR2 FQNEAQ (reference sequence). This CDR3 is 15 amino acids long. Between the trimmed V and J ends, which lost 5 bases and 0 bases, there was a span of 14 bases. CDR3 DNA sequence: TGTGCCAGCAGCCCCACGTACGGGACCTCCTACGAGCAGTACTTC. It is translated as CASSPTYGTSYEQYF.

This sequence joins TRBV28 and TRBJ2-7; D is uncertain. Germline V gene lookup returns CDR1 MDHEN and CDR2 SYDVKM. CDR3 length: 14 amino acids. Trimming cost V 5 bases and J 3 bases, with 14 bases left between them. The CDR3 is CASSPLFEVYEQYF. CDR3 DNA: TGTGCCAGCAGTCCCCTCTTTGAGGTCTACGAGCAGTACTTC. Supplemented by reference TRBV28 and TRBJ2-7, the full variable domain reads DVKVTQSSRYLVKRTGEKVFLECVQDMDHENMFWYRQDPGLGLRLIYFSYDVKMKEKGDIPEGYSVSREKKERFSLILESASTNQTSMYLCASSPLFEVYEQYFGPGTRLTVT.

The chain uses TRBV5-1 and TRBJ2-7; D might be TRBD1 (6 bases). V dropped 4 bases and J dropped 0 bases, with 17 bases sitting between them. Germline loops: CDR1 SGHRS, CDR2 YFSETQ. The CDR3 length is 16 residues. The CDR3 sequence: CASSRRVGAYSYEQYF. As DNA, the CDR3 is TGCGCCAGCAGCCGGAGAGTGGGGGCCTACTCCTACGAGCAGTACTTC.

A word on this clonotype: Relative to the germline gene, one junction end is altered; a read error may explain this. The chain is built from TRBV4-1 and TRBJ2-3; a weak D match, TRBD2 (5 bases). The CDR3 has 15 amino acids. The germline V gene encodes CDR1 MGHRA and CDR2 YSYEKL. CDR3 in DNA: TGCACCAGTAGCCAAGCGGCCGGAGTTGGGGATACGCAGTATTTT. Protein sequence: CTSSQAAGVGDTQYF.

The chain has TRBV4-2 and TRBJ2-3; maybe TRBD2 (6 bases). With 2 bases removed from V and 1 base from J, the gap between germline ends came to 13 bases. The CDR3 contains 16 residues. CDR1 is LGHNA, CDR2 YNFKEQ, per germline. CDR3 coding DNA: TGTGCCAGCAGCCAATCCCTAGCGCAGGGCACAGATACGCAGTATTTT. Its translation: CASSQSLAQGTDTQYF.

V usage is TRBV7-8 and J usage is TRBJ1-2; D is undetermined. Trimming took 5 bases from V and 2 from J, leaving 18 bases between them. CDR1 is SGHVS and CDR2 is FQNEAQ in the germline V gene. The CDR3 length is 16 residues. The CDR3 DNA follows: TGTGCCAGCAGCGCCCATTATCCCACCTCAAACTATGGCTACACCTTC. This gives the protein CASSAHYPTSNYGYTF.

Ten or more counts support this clonotype. V and J are TRBV7-2 and TRBJ2-1; 7 nucleotides agree with TRBD2. The CDR3 has 15 residues. CDR1 is SGHTA and CDR2 is FQGNSA in the germline V gene. V dropped 1 base and J dropped 4; count of bases not matched to a gene: 4. CDR3 in DNA: TGTGCCAGCAGCTTAGGGCTCGGGGGGTACAATGAGCAGTTCTTC. The encoded protein is CASSLGLGGYNEQFF.